This TCR beta chain appears in the sequencing data of a study of blood T cell repertoires in COVID-19. Study-wide background: Sites in the United States, Italy and Spain provided acute and convalescent COVID-19 samples. In each case, the material was cDNA or gDNA derived from T cells, B-cell-depleted T cells, or PBMCs.

Per the original data handling: Reference gene primer amplification in the assay estimated nucleated cell counts. Repertoires were generated with immunoSEQ multiplex PCR, while TCRdb's copy carries only in-frame clones and drops some. V and J calls plus clone size are reproduced from that table; the DNA served to infer D and trimming. The data contain about 270,000 clones, approximately 91% of them singletons. Grouping used clinical history reported by participants in a survey and questionnaire. The sequence was collected from a woman between 35 and 50 years old with acute COVID-19. The sequenced material came from PBMCs or T cells enriched from blood (not recorded which).

The CDR3 protein is CASSHSSGALATNEKLFF. CDR3 coding DNA: TGCGCCAGCAGCCATTCCTCAGGGGCCCTAGCAACTAATGAAAAACTGTTTTTT. The gene calls are TRBV4-1 and TRBJ1-4; maybe TRBD1 (6 bases). The V gene's germline CDR1 is MGHRA and CDR2 YSYEKL. Deletions cut 3 bases from V and 0 bases from J, with 17 bases between. The length of the CDR3 is 18 residues.